The 24 T cell receptor beta chains in this list originate from one sample, sequenced in a study of tumor-infiltrating lymphocytes in primary liver carcinoma. Reverse transcription of approximately 0.55 ug total RNA with a constant-region primer produced TCR beta cDNA. Slightly modified ARM-PCR served as the procedure for the TCR beta libraries. These libraries came from three rounds of nested multiplex PCR. Two initial PCR rounds of around 9 cycles each paired TRBV1-TRBV30 forward primers with a C-beta reverse primer. TCRdb itself ran the multiplex PCR reads through MiXCR, one entry per CDR3 protein. The sample has 320,000 or so distinct CDR3 sequences; about 60% are singletons. Unsorted whole blood supplied the RNA, and germline DNA was extracted too. Sample: peripheral blood. These receptors were obtained from a man aged 40-49 years with primary liver carcinoma and hepatitis B virus infection.

The chain recombines TRBV10-3 with TRBJ2-7, with D unclear. There are 14 residues in the CDR3. V gave up 2 bases and J gave up 4 bases, with 12 bases separating them. CDR1 is ENHRY and CDR2 is SYGVKD in the germline V gene. CDR3 region: CAISEIVIKYEQYF. Here the CDR3 DNA reads TGTGCCATCAGTGAGATCGTCATCAAATACGAGCAGTACTTC.

Worth noting for this clonotype: The junction departs from germline at one end; a sequencing error may be responsible. The rearrangement links TRBV12-3 or TRBV12-4 to TRBJ1-1; unclear D gene. CDR3 length equals 12 residues. CDR3 sequence: CASYPSWTEAYF. CDR3 bases: TGTGCCAGCTATCCGTCTTGGACTGAAGCTTACTTT.

This clonotype has at least ten counts. The V and J genes are TRBV6-5 and TRBJ2-7; a weak D match, TRBD2 (6 bases). Germline CDR1 is MNHEY and CDR2 is SVGAGI. V dropped 2 bases and J dropped 1 base, with 12 bases sitting between them. The CDR3 contains 15 residues. CDR3 coding DNA: TGTGCCAGCAGTTACGGAGGGTTGATTTCCTACGAGCAGTACTTC. It specifies CASSYGGLISYEQYF.

This clonotype showed up many times. The V and J genes are TRBV11-2 and TRBJ2-5; 9 positions match TRBD2. V gave up 5 bases and J gave up 4 bases; unmatched junction bases: 11. This CDR3 has 16 residues. Germline loops: CDR1 SGHAT, CDR2 FQNNGV. CDR3 sequence: CASSPLGSGSSETQYF. The CDR3 bases are TGTGCCAGCAGCCCCTTAGGTAGCGGGAGTTCAGAGACCCAGTACTTC. Combining the CDR3 with reference TRBV11-2 and TRBJ2-5 gives the whole variable domain EAGVAQSPRYKIIEKRQSVAFWCNPISGHATLYWYQQILGQGPKLLIQFQNNGVVDDSQLPKDRFSAERLKGVDSTLKIQPAKLEDSAVYLCASSPLGSGSSETQYFGPGTRLLVL.

Comment on this clonotype: The junction and the germline gene differ at one end; a read error may be behind it. This sequence joins TRBV4-1 and TRBJ1-2, with D unclear. CDR3 length: 15 residues. Germline CDR1 and CDR2: MGHRA and YSYEKL. The DNA of the CDR3 is TGCGCCAGCAACCAAGCCCTGGGCCTATACTGTGGCTACACCTTC. It yields the protein CASNQALGLYCGYTF.

With respect to this clonotype: Because it lacks the conserved phenylalanine or tryptophan at the end, this CDR3 is likely a read error. Written as DNA, the CDR3 is TGTGCCGGCAGCTGGGCTACAGGGATAGGGGAGACCCAGTACTGC. The encoded protein is CAGSWATGIGETQYC. The V and J genes are TRBV11-2 and TRBJ2-5, with D maybe TRBD1 (6 bases). The CDR3 is 15 residues long. Germline CDR1 SGHAT, CDR2 FQNNGV.

Points on this clonotype: This may be a read error, as it is one base from a much larger clone. The rearrangement links TRBV6-1 to TRBJ1-3; the D is unclear. The CDR3 length is 17 residues. Germline V gives CDR1 MNHNS, CDR2 SASEGT. V lost 7 bases and J 0 bases, leaving 19 bases between the germline ends. The CDR3 reads CASMYGLAPSSGNTIYF. The CDR3 nucleotides read TGTGCCAGCATGTACGGGTTGGCCCCAAGCTCTGGAAACACCATATATTTT.

Points on this clonotype: A much larger clone differs from this one at a single base, so this may be a read error. This sequence joins TRBV4-3 and TRBJ2-3, with 7 bases aligning to TRBD2. CDR3 size: 15 residues. Per the germline V gene, CDR1 is LGHNA and CDR2 is YSLEER. The junction had 6 bases not matched to a gene; V was cut back by 4 bases and J by 2 bases. Here the CDR3 reads CASSRGRGTTDTQYF. The CDR3 bases are TGCGCCAGCAGCCGAGGGAGGGGAACCACAGATACGCAGTATTTT.

Concerning this clonotype: The CDR3 end shows no conserved phenylalanine or tryptophan, and so a read error is likely. Because the CDR3's place on the DNA is in doubt, the DNA is left out and the CDR3 is given as listed by TCRdb. The V gene is TRBV11-2, the J gene TRBJ2-5; the table's D gene call, TRBD2, was not cross checked with the DNA. CDR1 SGHAT and CDR2 FQNNGV come from the germline V gene. The CDR3 contains 14 residues when both ends are counted. The CDR3 here is CASSLMRVGETEYL.

This clonotype was observed at least ten times. The chain is built from TRBV6-1 and TRBJ2-2; no clear D. The CDR3 totals 14 residues. Trimming removed 5 bases from V and 4 bases from J, with 11 bases in between. In germline, CDR1 is MNHNS, CDR2 SASEGT. The CDR3 reads CASSLSVTTGELFF. CDR3 nucleotide sequence: TGTGCCAGCAGTCTCAGCGTTACCACCGGGGAGCTGTTTTTT.

This clonotype appeared a few times. The CDR3 ends on some other residue instead of the conserved phenylalanine or tryptophan, so this is likely a read error. The CDR3 bases are TGTGCCAGCAGCCTCAGCCCCAACAATAAGCAGTTCCTC. Translating it yields CASSLSPNNKQFL. This rearrangement joins TRBV5-4 to TRBJ2-1; D remains ambiguous. Per germline, CDR1 SGHNT and CDR2 YYREEE (reference sequence). This CDR3 has 13 amino acids.

Concerning this clonotype: One end of the junction varies from germline; a read error may be responsible. In DNA form, the CDR3 reads TGTGCCCGCAGCGCCTACACAGCTACGCAGTATTTT. Translation gives CARSAYTATQYF. V is TRBV5-4 and J is TRBJ2-3, with D unclear. Germline loops: CDR1 SGHNT, CDR2 YYREEE (reference sequence). The CDR3 runs to 12 residues.

At least ten counts were recorded for this clonotype. The chain uses TRBV4-2 and TRBJ2-1, with D possibly matching TRBD2 (6 bases). Germline loops: CDR1 LGHNA, CDR2 YNFKEQ. V lost 3 bases to trimming and J lost 5 bases, with 11 bases between them. This CDR3 spans 14 amino acids. CDR3 region: CASSQTSLDNEQFF. The CDR3 nucleotides are TGTGCCAGCAGCCAGACTAGTCTTGACAATGAGCAGTTCTTC.

This clonotype was seen a few times. Given a much more abundant clone one base away, this may be a read error. J is TRBJ1-1 and V is TRBV5-1, with unresolved D. The CDR3 has 14 amino acids. Per germline, CDR1 SGHRS and CDR2 YFSETQ. In DNA, the CDR3 is TGCGCCAGCAGCTTGGACGGCATGAACACTGAAGTTTTCTTT. It is translated as CASSLDGMNTEVFF.

Notes on this clonotype: This CDR3 is missing its conserved last phenylalanine or tryptophan, likely due to a read error. V usage is TRBV5-1 and J usage is TRBJ2-5; D uncertain. The germline gives CDR1 SGHRS, CDR2 YFSETQ. Trimming stripped 4 bases from V and 2 bases from J, with 9 bases between. This CDR3 has 13 amino acids. CDR3 amino acids: CASSLPAQETQYL. CDR3 sequence (DNA): TGCGCCAGCAGCCTCCCAGCTCAAGAGACCCAGTACTTA.

The chain combines TRBV11-1 with TRBJ2-7, with D possibly called TRBD1 or TRBD2 (5 bases each). V was pared by 7 bases and J by 4 bases, with 20 bases between. There are 15 residues in the CDR3. The germline V gene has CDR1 SGHAT and CDR2 FQDESV (reference sequence). In DNA, the CDR3 is TGTGCCAGCAACCAAGAGGGGTTGAGCTCGTACGAGCAGTACTTC. This translates into CASNQEGLSSYEQYF.

Remarks on this clonotype: One end of the junction is discordant with germline, which a read error may explain. The V gene is TRBV24-1, the J gene TRBJ2-2; D is possibly TRBD2 (8 bases). This CDR3 comprises 18 residues. The germline gives CDR1 KGHDR, CDR2 SFDVKD. CDR3 sequence (DNA): TGTGCCACCAATGATTTGTCCGGGAGGGGGCCAAACACCGGGGAGCTGTTTTTT. Translating it yields CATNDLSGRGPNTGELFF.

Comments on this clonotype: Just one base apart from a much larger clone, this may be a read error. The chain recombines TRBV28 with TRBJ2-7; the D is unclear. CDR1 MDHEN and CDR2 SYDVKM come from the germline V gene. The CDR3 sequence is 12 residues long. CDR3 in amino acids: CASSIGSLERYF. The DNA for the CDR3 is TGTGCCAGCAGCATTGGGTCTCTCGAGCGGTACTTC.

In its sample, this clonotype was seen many times. V is TRBV11-3 and J is TRBJ2-1; 8 nucleotides align to TRBD1. Trimming at V came to 4 bases and at J to 12 bases, leaving 5 bases not matched to a gene. There are 12 residues in the CDR3. CDR1 is SGHNT and CDR2 is YENEEA in the germline V gene. CDR3 region: CASSSATGVQFF. CDR3 coding DNA: TGTGCCAGCAGCTCCGCGACAGGGGTGCAGTTCTTC. Filled out from reference TRBV11-3 and TRBJ2-1, the complete variable domain reads EAGVVQSPRYKIIEKKQPVAFWCNPISGHNTLYWYLQNLGQGPELLIRYENEEAVDDSQLPKDRFSAERLKGVDSTLKIQPAELGDSAVYLCASSSATGVQFFGPGTRLTVL.

With respect to this clonotype: This sequence may be a read error, since a much larger clone differs from it by one base. This chain links TRBV5-4 with TRBJ2-5, with D perhaps TRBD1 (7 bases). Looked up from germline, CDR1 is SGHNT and CDR2 is YYREEE (reference sequence). The ends were cut back, 4 bases at V and 6 bases at J, with 16 bases in the middle. The CDR3 is 14 amino acids. The CDR3 protein is CASSPLTGRKTQYF. The CDR3 bases are TGTGCCAGCAGCCCTTTGACAGGGAGGAAGACCCAGTACTTC.

Points on this clonotype: The junction departs from germline at one end; a sequencing error may be responsible. This chain connects TRBV4-2 to TRBJ2-5; 9 positions agree with TRBD2. The CDR3 sequence is 18 residues long. Germline assignment: CDR1 LGHNA and CDR2 YNFKEQ. The CDR3 DNA sequence: TGTGCCAGCAGCCAAAATCTCCGGGGTAGCGGGAGTGGAGAGACACAGTACTTC. Translation: CASSQNLRGSGSGETQYF.

As for this clonotype: Compared with germline, one end of the junction differs, possibly owing to a read error. The chain joins TRBV6-5 to TRBJ2-1; 14 bases are shared with TRBD2. The CDR3 runs to 17 residues. Germline V gene lookup returns CDR1 MNHEY and CDR2 SVGAGI. The CDR3 here is CASRMGLAGDPRSEQFF. In nucleotides, the CDR3 is TGTGCCAGCAGAATGGGACTAGCGGGAGACCCTCGTAGTGAGCAATTCTTC.

V is TRBV4-1 and J is TRBJ2-3; 8 bases agree with TRBD2. V shed 0 bases and J 8 bases; nucleotides not matched to a gene: 10. The germline V gene has CDR1 MGHRA and CDR2 YSYEKL. This CDR3 region has 16 residues. In DNA form, the CDR3 reads TGCGCCAGCAGCCAAGATACGGCGGGAGGATCAGGTACGCAGTATTTT. Translation gives CASSQDTAGGSGTQYF.

A note on this clonotype: A much larger clone lies a single base off, so this may be a read error. This chain joins TRBV5-4 and TRBJ1-1; maybe TRBD1 (5 bases). The V gene's germline CDR1 is SGHNT and CDR2 YYREEE (reference sequence). CDR3 length: 15 residues. This CDR3 is CTSSFGGGRNTEAFF. CDR3 sequence (DNA): TGTACCAGCAGCTTCGGCGGGGGACGGAACACTGAAGCTTTCTTT.